The next 8 T cell receptor beta chains were all read from a single sample in a study of cytomegalovirus exposure and HLA in healthy donors. Primers: 60 Vbeta forward and 13 Jbeta reverse. Profiling relied on immunoSEQ multiplex PCR, and the TCRdb table lists in-frame clones only, not all of them. The data contain some 150,000 clones, around 81% of them singletons. Sequenced: PBMCs. Receptor source: a man over 45 in good health and CMV-seronegative.

As for this clone: The same CDR3 also results from other DNA sequences found in this sample. V is TRBV5-1 and J is TRBJ1-5, with 8 bases that match TRBD1. Germline lookup yields CDR1 SGHRS and CDR2 YFSETQ. V shed 0 bases, J shed 5 bases, and the junction held 1 base outside the gene matches. The CDR3 totals 14 residues. This chain's CDR3 is CASSLDRGDQPQHF. The CDR3 DNA reads TGCGCCAGCAGCTTGGACAGGGGGGATCAGCCCCAGCATTTT. Full variable domain (outside the CDR3, taken from reference TRBV5-1 and TRBJ1-5): KAGVTQTPRYLIKTRGQQVTLSCSPISGHRSVSWYQQTPGQGLQFLFEYFSETQRNKGNFPGRFSGRQFSNSRSEMNVSTLELGDSALYLCASSLDRGDQPQHFGDGTRLSIL.

The rearrangement links TRBV7-9 to TRBJ1-5; D ambiguous. This CDR3 has 14 residues. Germline V lookup: CDR1 SEHNR, CDR2 FQNEAQ (reference sequence). The V end was cut by 1 base, the J end by 7 bases, with 11 bases between. The CDR3 sequence: CASSLDGLGQPQHF. For the CDR3, the DNA is TGTGCCAGCAGCTTAGATGGGTTGGGCCAGCCCCAGCATTTT.

V is TRBV5-1 and J is TRBJ2-1, with D possibly TRBD1 on 6 matching bases. The CDR3 extends over 15 amino acids. The V gene lost 0 bases and the J gene lost 7 bases, with 14 bases spanning the gap. Germline V lookup: CDR1 SGHRS, CDR2 YFSETQ. CDR3 residues: CASSLGTVIQNEQFF. CDR3 nucleotides: TGCGCCAGCAGCTTGGGGACAGTAATCCAAAATGAGCAGTTCTTC.

The chain combines TRBV7-6 with TRBJ1-1; 9 bases fit TRBD1. Unmatched junction bases numbered 19, after V lost 5 bases and J lost 9 bases. Looked up from germline, CDR1 is SGHVS and CDR2 is FNYEAQ. The CDR3 contains 17 residues. The CDR3 loop reads CASSTHRIGQGPFQAFF. The CDR3 DNA sequence: TGTGCCAGCAGCACCCATAGGATTGGACAGGGGCCGTTTCAAGCTTTCTTT.

This clone appeared a few times. The rearrangement uses TRBV5-1 and TRBJ1-1; D not resolved. V lost 3 bases to trimming and J lost 3 bases, with 15 bases between them. Looked up from germline, CDR1 is SGHRS and CDR2 is YFSETQ. CDR3 length equals 15 residues. DNA for the CDR3: TGCGCCAGCAGCTCCGGAGGGAACGCGGACACTGAAGCTTTCTTT. Protein product: CASSSGGNADTEAFF.

V gene TRBV11-2 combines with J gene TRBJ1-2; 8 bases are a match to TRBD1. Germline CDR1 SGHAT, CDR2 FQNNGV. J was trimmed by 4 bases and V by 4 bases; bases with no gene match: 5. The CDR3 has 14 residues. Written as DNA, the CDR3 is TGTGCCAGCAGCTCTCAGGGGGCGGGCTATGGCTACACCTTC. This codes for CASSSQGAGYGYTF. Based on the CDR3 plus reference TRBV11-2 and TRBJ1-2, the full variable domain is EAGVAQSPRYKIIEKRQSVAFWCNPISGHATLYWYQQILGQGPKLLIQFQNNGVVDDSQLPKDRFSAERLKGVDSTLKIQPAKLEDSAVYLCASSSQGAGYGYTFGSGTRLTVV.

As to this clone: The junction and the germline gene differ at one end; a read error may be behind it. The chain carries TRBV7-8 and TRBJ2-7, with TRBD1 identical over 7 bases. The V gene's germline CDR1 is SGHVS and CDR2 FQNEAQ. The CDR3 is 14 amino acids. CDR3 sequence reads: CSKPGTVLTYEQYF. CDR3 coding DNA: TGCTCCAAACCCGGGACAGTCCTTACCTACGAGCAGTACTTC.

The CDR3, as DNA: TGCGCCAGCAGCTTGGTTTCCAGCGGGGGAACCTACGAGCAGTACTTC. The encoded protein is CASSLVSSGGTYEQYF. The chain uses TRBV5-1 and TRBJ2-7; 8 positions match TRBD2. CDR1 is SGHRS, CDR2 YFSETQ, per germline. This CDR3 is built from 16 residues. V lost 0 bases to trimming and J lost 2 bases; unmatched junction nucleotides: 7.